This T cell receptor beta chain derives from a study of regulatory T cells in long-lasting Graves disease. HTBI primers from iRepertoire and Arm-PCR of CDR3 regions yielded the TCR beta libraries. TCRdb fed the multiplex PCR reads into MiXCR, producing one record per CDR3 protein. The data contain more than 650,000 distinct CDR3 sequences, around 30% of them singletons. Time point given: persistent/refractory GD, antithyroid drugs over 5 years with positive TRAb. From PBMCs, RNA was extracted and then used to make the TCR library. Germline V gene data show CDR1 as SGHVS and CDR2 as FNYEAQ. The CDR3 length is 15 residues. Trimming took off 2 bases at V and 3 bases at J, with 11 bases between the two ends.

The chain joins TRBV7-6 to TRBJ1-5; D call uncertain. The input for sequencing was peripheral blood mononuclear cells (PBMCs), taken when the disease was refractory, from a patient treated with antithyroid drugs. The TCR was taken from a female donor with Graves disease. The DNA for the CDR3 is TGTGCCAGCAGCTTAAAACCCCAGTTCAATCAGCCCCAGCATTTT. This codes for CASSLKPQFNQPQHF.